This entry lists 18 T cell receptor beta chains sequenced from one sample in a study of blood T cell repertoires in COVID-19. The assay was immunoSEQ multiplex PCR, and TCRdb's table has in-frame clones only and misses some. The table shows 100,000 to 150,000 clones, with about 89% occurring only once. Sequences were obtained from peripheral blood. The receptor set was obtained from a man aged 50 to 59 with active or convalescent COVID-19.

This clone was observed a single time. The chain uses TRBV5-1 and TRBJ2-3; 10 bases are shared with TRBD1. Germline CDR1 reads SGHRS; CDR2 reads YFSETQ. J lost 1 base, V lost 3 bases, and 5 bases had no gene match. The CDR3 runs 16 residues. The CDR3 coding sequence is TGCGCCAGCAGCTACTCCGGGACAGGGGGCACAGATACGCAGTATTTT. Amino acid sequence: CASSYSGTGGTDTQYF.

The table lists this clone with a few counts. The chain's CDR3 is CASSQAGTGGAEQYF. The CDR3, as DNA: TGTGCCAGCAGCCAAGCCGGGACAGGGGGCGCAGAGCAGTACTTC. The rearrangement joins TRBV3-1 (or the pseudogene TRBV3-2) to TRBJ2-7, with 12 positions matching TRBD1. V was pared by 1 base and J by 7 bases, with 5 bases of the junction left unmatched. The CDR3 is 15 amino acids. Germline V gives CDR1 LGHDT, CDR2 YNNKEL (reference sequence).

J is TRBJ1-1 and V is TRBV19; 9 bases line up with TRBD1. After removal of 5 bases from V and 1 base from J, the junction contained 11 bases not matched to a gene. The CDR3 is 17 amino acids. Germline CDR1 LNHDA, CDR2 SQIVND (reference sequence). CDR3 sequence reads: CASSSGTGRGWNTEAFF. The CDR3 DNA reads TGTGCCAGTAGTTCCGGGACAGGGAGAGGTTGGAACACTGAAGCTTTCTTT.

CDR3 sequence (DNA): TGTGCCAGCAGCCAAGGGCAGAGGACAGGGTATACAGATACGCAGTATTTT. Amino acids: CASSQGQRTGYTDTQYF. The V and J genes are TRBV14 and TRBJ2-3; 8 bases align to TRBD1. The germline CDR1 and CDR2 sequences are SGHDN and FVKESK. CDR3 length: 17 amino acids. Trimming took 1 base from V and 3 from J; bases not matched to a gene: 9.

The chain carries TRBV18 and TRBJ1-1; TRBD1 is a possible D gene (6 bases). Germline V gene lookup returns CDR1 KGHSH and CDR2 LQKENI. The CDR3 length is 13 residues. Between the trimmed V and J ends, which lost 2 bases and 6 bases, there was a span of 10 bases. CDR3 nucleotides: TGTGCCAGCTCACCAAACAGGGAATCTGAAGCTTTCTTT. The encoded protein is CASSPNRESEAFF.

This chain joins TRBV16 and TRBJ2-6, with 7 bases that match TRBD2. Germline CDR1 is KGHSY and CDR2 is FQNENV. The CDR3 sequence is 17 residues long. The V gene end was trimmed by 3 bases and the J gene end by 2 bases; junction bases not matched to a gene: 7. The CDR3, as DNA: TGTGCCAGCAGCCAGACCCCGGGGAGGGCTGGGGCCAACGTCCTGACTTTC. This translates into CASSQTPGRAGANVLTF.

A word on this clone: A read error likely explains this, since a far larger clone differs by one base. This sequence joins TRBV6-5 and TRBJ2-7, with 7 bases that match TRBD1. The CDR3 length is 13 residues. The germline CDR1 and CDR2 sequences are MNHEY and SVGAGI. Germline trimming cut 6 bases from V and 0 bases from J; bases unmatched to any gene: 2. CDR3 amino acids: CASRRQGSYEQYF. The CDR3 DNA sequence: TGTGCCAGCAGGAGACAGGGCTCCTACGAGCAGTACTTC.

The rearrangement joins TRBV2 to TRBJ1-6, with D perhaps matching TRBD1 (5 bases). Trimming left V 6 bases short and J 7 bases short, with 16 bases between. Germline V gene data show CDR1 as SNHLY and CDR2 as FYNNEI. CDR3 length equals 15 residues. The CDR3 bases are TGTGCCAGCAGCCCCCGCACAGGCGACAATTCACCCCTCCACTTT. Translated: CASSPRTGDNSPLHF.

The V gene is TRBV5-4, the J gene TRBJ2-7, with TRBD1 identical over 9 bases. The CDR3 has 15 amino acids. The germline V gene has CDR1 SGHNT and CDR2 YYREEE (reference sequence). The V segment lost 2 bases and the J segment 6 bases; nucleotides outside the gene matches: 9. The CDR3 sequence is CASSFYRGRSTEQYF. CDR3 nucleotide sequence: TGTGCCAGCAGCTTCTACAGGGGGCGGTCCACCGAGCAGTACTTC.

The CDR3 region has the DNA TGCGCCAGCAGCTTGGTCGGGACAGAGGCCACCGGGGAGCTGTTTTTT. It is translated as CASSLVGTEATGELFF. This rearrangement joins TRBV5-1 to TRBJ2-2, with 7 bases that match TRBD1. V lost 0 bases and J lost 4; bases outside the gene matches: 6. The CDR3 is 16 amino acids. CDR1 is SGHRS and CDR2 is YFSETQ in the germline V gene.

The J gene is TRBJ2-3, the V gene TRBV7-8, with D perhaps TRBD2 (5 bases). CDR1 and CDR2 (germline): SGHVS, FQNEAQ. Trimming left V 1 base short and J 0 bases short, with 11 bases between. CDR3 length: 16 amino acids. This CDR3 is CASSLVVGVSTDTQYF. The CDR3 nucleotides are TGTGCCAGCAGCTTAGTTGTCGGGGTCAGCACAGATACGCAGTATTTT.

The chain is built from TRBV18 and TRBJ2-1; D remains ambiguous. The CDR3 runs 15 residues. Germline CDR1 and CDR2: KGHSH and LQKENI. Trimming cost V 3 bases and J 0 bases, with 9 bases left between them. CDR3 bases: TGTGCCAGCTCACCCGAGGTATACTCCTACAATGAGCAGTTCTTC. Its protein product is CASSPEVYSYNEQFF.

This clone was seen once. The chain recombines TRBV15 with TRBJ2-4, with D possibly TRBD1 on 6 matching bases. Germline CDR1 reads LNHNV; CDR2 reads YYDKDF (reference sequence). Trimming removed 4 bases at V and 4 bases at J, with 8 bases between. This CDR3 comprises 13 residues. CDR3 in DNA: TGTGCCACCAGCACGGACAGAAAAAACATTCAGTACTTC. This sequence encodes CATSTDRKNIQYF.

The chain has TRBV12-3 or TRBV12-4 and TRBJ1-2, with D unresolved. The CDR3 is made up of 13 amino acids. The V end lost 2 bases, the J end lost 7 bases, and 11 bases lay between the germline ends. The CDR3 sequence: CASSLLGSLGYTF. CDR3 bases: TGTGCCAGCAGTTTATTAGGGAGTCTTGGCTACACCTTC.

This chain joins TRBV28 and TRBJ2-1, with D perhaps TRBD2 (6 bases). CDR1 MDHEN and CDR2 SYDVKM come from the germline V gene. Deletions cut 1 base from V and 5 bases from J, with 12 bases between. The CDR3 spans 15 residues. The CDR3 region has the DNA TGTGCCAGCAGTTTATTTGGGGGGATGGACAATGAGCAGTTCTTC. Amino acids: CASSLFGGMDNEQFF.

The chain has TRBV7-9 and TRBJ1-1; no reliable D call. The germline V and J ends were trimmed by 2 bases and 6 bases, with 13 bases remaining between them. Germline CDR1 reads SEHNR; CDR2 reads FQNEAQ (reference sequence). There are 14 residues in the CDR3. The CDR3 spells CASSLLPQESEAFF. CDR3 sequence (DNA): TGTGCCAGCAGCTTACTACCCCAGGAATCTGAAGCTTTCTTT.

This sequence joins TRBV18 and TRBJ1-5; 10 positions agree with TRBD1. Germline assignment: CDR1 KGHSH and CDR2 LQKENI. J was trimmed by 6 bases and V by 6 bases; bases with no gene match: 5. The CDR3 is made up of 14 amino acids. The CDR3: CASSPTGGIQPQHF. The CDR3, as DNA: TGTGCCAGCTCGCCGACAGGGGGCATTCAGCCCCAGCATTTT.

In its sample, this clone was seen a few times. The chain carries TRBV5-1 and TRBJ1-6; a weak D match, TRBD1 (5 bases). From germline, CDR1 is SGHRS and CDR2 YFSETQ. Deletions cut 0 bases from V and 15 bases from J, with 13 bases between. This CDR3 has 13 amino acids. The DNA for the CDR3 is TGCGCCAGCAGCTTGGCAGGGTCTGTTCTCCTCCACTTT. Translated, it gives CASSLAGSVLLHF.